Listed here are 23 T cell receptor beta chains from one sample, sequenced in a study of identical twins. In TCRdb, the 5' RACE reads were re-called with MiXCR into one record per CDR3 protein. The sample holds about 470,000 distinct CDR3 sequences, more than 20% seen once. These data also featured in a second study, about T cells expressing NK-cell markers.

What was sequenced was CD4+ T cells sorted from blood. These receptors all stem from a woman in her late teens or twenties in good health.

The J gene is TRBJ2-7, the V gene TRBV10-3, with unresolved D. V was pared by 5 bases and J by 5 bases, with 10 bases between. Germline V gene lookup returns CDR1 ENHRY and CDR2 SYGVKD. This CDR3 spans 12 amino acids. The DNA of the CDR3 is TGTGCCATCAGTCGGGCGTCAAACGAGCAGTACTTC. This sequence encodes CAISRASNEQYF.

This chain uses TRBV4-1 with TRBJ2-3; a weak D match, TRBD2 (5 bases). V lost 1 base to trimming and J lost 3 bases, with 11 bases between them. The CDR3 sequence is 15 residues long. The germline gives CDR1 MGHRA, CDR2 YSYEKL. CDR3 sequence (DNA): TGCGCCAGCAGCCAAGTATTCGGGGTTACAGATACGCAGTATTTT. Residues: CASSQVFGVTDTQYF.

This clonotype is a singleton in its sample. The V gene is TRBV10-3, the J gene TRBJ2-5, with D possibly TRBD1 on 5 matching bases. The CDR3 runs to 13 residues. Deletions cut 7 bases from V and 5 bases from J, with 14 bases between. In germline, CDR1 is ENHRY, CDR2 SYGVKD. CDR3 in DNA: TGTGCCATCAAGGGGTCCAGTGGGGAGACCCAGTACTTC. Translated: CAIKGSSGETQYF.

As DNA, the CDR3 is TGCGCCAGCAGCTTGGCCGTTCAGGGGCCCTACGAGCAGTACTTC. Translation: CASSLAVQGPYEQYF. The V and J genes are TRBV5-1 and TRBJ2-7; maybe TRBD1 (6 bases). Germline CDR1 reads SGHRS; CDR2 reads YFSETQ. CDR3 length: 15 residues. Trimming cost V 0 bases and J 2 bases, with 12 bases left between them.

The chain links TRBV5-1 to TRBJ2-7; D is unclear. In germline, CDR1 is SGHRS, CDR2 YFSETQ. V lost 2 bases and J lost 7, with 7 bases in between. The CDR3 has 11 amino acids. The CDR3 reads CASSFQTEQYF. The CDR3 region has the DNA TGCGCCAGCAGCTTTCAAACGGAGCAGTACTTC.

The gene calls are TRBV19 and TRBJ2-6; a weak D match, TRBD1 (6 bases). There are 17 residues in the CDR3. CDR1 and CDR2 (germline): LNHDA, SQIVND (reference sequence). Trimming removed 4 bases from V and 4 bases from J, with 17 bases in between. As DNA, the CDR3 is TGTGCCAGTAGTAGAAATCCACAGGGTTCAGGGGCCAACGTCCTGACTTTC. Its translation is CASSRNPQGSGANVLTF.

The J gene is TRBJ1-3, the V gene TRBV20-1; 7 bases map to TRBD1. Germline CDR1 DFQATT, CDR2 SNEGSKA (reference sequence). After removal of 6 bases from V and 0 bases from J, the junction contained 5 bases not matched to a gene. The CDR3 runs 14 residues. CDR3 in amino acids: CSAAGQISGNTIYF. The CDR3, as DNA: TGCAGTGCGGCGGGACAGATCTCTGGAAACACCATATATTTT.

In its sample, this clonotype was seen a few times. This chain uses TRBV18 with TRBJ2-5, with D perhaps TRBD1 (5 bases). Germline V gene lookup returns CDR1 KGHSH and CDR2 LQKENI. V lost 3 bases, J lost 5 bases, and 16 bases lay in between. This CDR3 contains 15 residues. This CDR3 reads CASSPYSDSRETQYF. Here the CDR3 DNA reads TGTGCCAGCTCACCCTATTCCGACAGTCGTGAGACCCAGTACTTC.

The sample holds one count of this clonotype. J is TRBJ2-7 and V is TRBV4-2; 8 nucleotides line up with TRBD2. Germline V gene data show CDR1 as LGHNA and CDR2 as YNFKEQ. The CDR3 has 16 amino acids. The junction had 11 bases not matched to a gene; V was cut back by 2 bases and J by 5 bases. The DNA for the CDR3 is TGTGCCAGCAGCCAAAGGTTGCGTAGCGGGGAGGACGAGCAGTACTTC. Protein sequence: CASSQRLRSGEDEQYF.

This clonotype has a handful of counts. This chain links TRBV18 with TRBJ1-1; no clear D gene. Trimming stripped 6 bases from V and 1 base from J, with 6 bases between. CDR1 and CDR2 from the germline V gene are KGHSH and LQKENI. This CDR3 has 12 amino acids. The CDR3 coding sequence is TGTGCCAGCTCGCCCCAGAACACTGAAGCTTTCTTT. Residues: CASSPQNTEAFF.

This clonotype has a handful of counts. The J gene is TRBJ2-3, the V gene TRBV20-1; TRBD2 aligns across 7 bases. The V gene's germline CDR1 is DFQATT and CDR2 SNEGSKA (reference sequence). V lost 2 bases, J lost 1 base, and 3 bases stayed unmatched. CDR3 length: 14 residues. CDR3 coding DNA: TGCAGTGCTAGACCTAGCGGACGCACAGATACGCAGTATTTT. It specifies CSARPSGRTDTQYF.

The chain recombines TRBV3-1 with TRBJ2-1; tentatively, D is TRBD1 or TRBD2 (6 bases each). This CDR3 has 16 residues. V dropped 4 bases and J dropped 1 base, with 14 bases sitting between them. Germline V CDR1 and CDR2: LGHDT, YNNKEL (reference sequence). CDR3 coding DNA: TGTGCCAGCAGCCTGATGGGGGGCCCATCCTACAATGAGCAGTTCTTC. Amino acids: CASSLMGGPSYNEQFF.

The chain couples TRBV5-1 to TRBJ1-1; 9 bases match TRBD1. The junction had 4 bases not matched to a gene; V was cut back by 6 bases and J by 4 bases. Per germline, CDR1 SGHRS and CDR2 YFSETQ. The CDR3 extends over 13 amino acids. The CDR3 loop is CASTQTGGTEAFF. CDR3 in DNA: TGCGCCAGCACTCAGACAGGGGGCACTGAAGCTTTCTTT. Full variable domain (rest looked up from reference TRBV5-1 and TRBJ1-1): KAGVTQTPRYLIKTRGQQVTLSCSPISGHRSVSWYQQTPGQGLQFLFEYFSETQRNKGNFPGRFSGRQFSNSRSEMNVSTLELGDSALYLCASTQTGGTEAFFGQGTRLTVV.

This clonotype has a handful of counts. The V gene is TRBV12-3 or TRBV12-4, the J gene TRBJ2-3; perhaps TRBD2 as D (5 bases). V lost 0 bases and J lost 2, with 9 bases in between. The length of the CDR3 is 15 residues. CDR3 sequence (DNA): TGTGCCAGCAGTTTAGCGGGGAGCGACACAGATACGCAGTATTTT. Translation gives CASSLAGSDTDTQYF.

The chain uses TRBV27 and TRBJ2-7; D call uncertain. The CDR3 contains 13 residues. Trimming removed 5 bases from V and 2 bases from J, with 10 bases in between. Germline CDR1 MNHEY, CDR2 SMNVEV (reference sequence). The CDR3: CASSPRWPYEQYF. The CDR3 DNA sequence: TGTGCCAGCAGTCCCCGTTGGCCCTACGAGCAGTACTTC.

The chain has TRBV7-3 and TRBJ2-5, with D perhaps assigned TRBD1 or TRBD2 (7 bases each). V shed 5 bases and J shed 5 bases, with 18 bases lying between them. Germline V gene lookup returns CDR1 SGHTA and CDR2 FQGTGA. The CDR3 contains 15 residues. The CDR3 region is CASSIQGGPTETQYF. CDR3 DNA: TGTGCCAGCAGCATCCAGGGGGGGCCCACGGAGACCCAGTACTTC.

The genes are TRBV27 and TRBJ1-1; no reliable D call. The germline V gene encodes CDR1 MNHEY and CDR2 SMNVEV (reference sequence). V lost 3 bases, J lost 4 bases, and 9 bases lay in between. The CDR3 runs 13 residues. CDR3: CASSLRWGTEAFF. CDR3 sequence (DNA): TGTGCCAGCAGTTTGAGATGGGGCACTGAAGCTTTCTTT.

To note about this clonotype: Germline is not matched at one junction end, which may reflect a read error. V usage is TRBV11-2 and J usage is TRBJ2-7; TRBD1 might be the D (6 bases). The CDR3 runs 12 residues. CDR1 is SGHAT and CDR2 is FQNNGV in the germline V gene. CDR3 DNA sequence: TGTGCCAGCAGTTCGGAGAGCACAGGGTTTCACTTC. Translated: CASSSESTGFHF.

The rearrangement links TRBV29-1 to TRBJ2-5; no clear D. The germline gives CDR1 SQVTM, CDR2 ANQGSEA. The CDR3 spans 14 residues. Trimming took 3 bases from V and 4 from J, leaving 15 bases between them. The CDR3 nucleotides are TGCAGCGTTGATTTAACAAAAACGGGAGAGACCCAGTACTTC. It is translated as CSVDLTKTGETQYF.

This CDR3 is CASSLGRQSYEQYF. As DNA, the CDR3 is TGCGCCAGCAGCTTGGGGAGACAGAGCTACGAGCAGTACTTC. This sequence joins TRBV5-1 and TRBJ2-7; D perhaps matches TRBD1 (5 bases). Between the trimmed V and J ends, which lost 0 bases and 3 bases, there was a span of 10 bases. CDR1 and CDR2 (germline): SGHRS, YFSETQ. The CDR3 totals 14 residues.

In its sample, this clonotype was seen a few times. V usage is TRBV7-2 and J usage is TRBJ2-7; D gene uncertain. CDR3 length equals 14 residues. Germline CDR1 and CDR2: SGHTA and FQGNSA. Trimming removed 0 bases at V and 8 bases at J, with 14 bases between. The CDR3 spells CASSLAEPYPKQYF. In DNA, the CDR3 is TGTGCCAGCAGCTTAGCGGAGCCCTACCCGAAGCAGTACTTC. Full variable domain (remainder filled in from reference TRBV7-2 and TRBJ2-7): GAGVSQSPSNKVTEKGKDVELRCDPISGHTALYWYRQSLGQGLEFLIYFQGNSAPDKSGLPSDRFSAERTGGSVSTLTIQRTQQEDSAVYLCASSLAEPYPKQYFGPGTRLTVT.

This clonotype was detected ten times or more. J is TRBJ1-3 and V is TRBV6-1, with 9 bases identical to TRBD1. Losses at the gene ends were 5 bases for V and 2 bases for J; bases not matched to a gene: 1. The CDR3 totals 14 residues. From germline, CDR1 is MNHNS and CDR2 SASEGT. CDR3 bases: TGTGCCAGCAGTCGGGACAGGGCTGGAAACACCATATATTTT. This translates into CASSRDRAGNTIYF.

The V call is TRBV6-2 or TRBV6-3, the J call TRBJ2-2; D gene ambiguous. The CDR3 spans 15 residues. Looked up from germline, CDR1 is MNHEY and CDR2 is SVGEGT. Trimming took off 8 bases at V and 5 bases at J, with 18 bases between the two ends. The CDR3 loop reads CASRRASSATGELFF. CDR3 sequence (DNA): TGTGCCAGCCGCCGGGCCAGTTCTGCTACCGGGGAGCTGTTTTTT.